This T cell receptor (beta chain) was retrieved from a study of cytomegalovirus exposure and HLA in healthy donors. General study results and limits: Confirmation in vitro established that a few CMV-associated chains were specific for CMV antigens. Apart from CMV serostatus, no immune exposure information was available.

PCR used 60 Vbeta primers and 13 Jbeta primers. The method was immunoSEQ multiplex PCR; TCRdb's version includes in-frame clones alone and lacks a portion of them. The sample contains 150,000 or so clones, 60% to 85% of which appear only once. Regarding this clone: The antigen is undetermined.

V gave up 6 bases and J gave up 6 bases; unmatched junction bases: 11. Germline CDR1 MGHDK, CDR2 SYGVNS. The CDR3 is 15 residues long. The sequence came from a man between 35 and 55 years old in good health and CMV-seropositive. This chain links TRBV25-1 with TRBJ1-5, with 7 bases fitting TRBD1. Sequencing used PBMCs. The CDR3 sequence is CASRGQVRVCQPQHF. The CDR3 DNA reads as TGTGCCAGCAGAGGACAGGTCCGTGTGTGTCAGCCCCAGCATTTT.